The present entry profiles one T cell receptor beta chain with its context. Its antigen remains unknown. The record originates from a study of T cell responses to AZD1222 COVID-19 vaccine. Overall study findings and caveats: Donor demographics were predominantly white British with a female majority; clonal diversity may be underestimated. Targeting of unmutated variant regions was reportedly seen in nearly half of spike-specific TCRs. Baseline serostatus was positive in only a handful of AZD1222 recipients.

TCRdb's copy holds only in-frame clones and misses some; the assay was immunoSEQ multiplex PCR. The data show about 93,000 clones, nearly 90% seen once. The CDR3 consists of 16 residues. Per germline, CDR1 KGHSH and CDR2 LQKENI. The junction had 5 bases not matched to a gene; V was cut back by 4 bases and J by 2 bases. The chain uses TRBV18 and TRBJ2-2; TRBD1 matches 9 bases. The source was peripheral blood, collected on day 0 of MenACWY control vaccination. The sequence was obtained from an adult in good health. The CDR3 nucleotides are TGTGCCAGCTCACTGGACAGGGGCCGCAACACCGGGGAGCTGTTTTTT. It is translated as CASSLDRGRNTGELFF.